Below are 15 T cell receptor beta chains sequenced from a single sample in a study of T cell clonality in common variable immunodeficiency. TCRdb's copy holds only in-frame clones and misses some; the assay was immunoSEQ multiplex PCR. The table lists under 50,000 clones, with no singletons. Sequenced material: peripheral blood mononuclear cells. All receptors come from a person between 18 and 75 years old in good health.

This clone was recorded at least ten times. The missing CDR3 end, 3 residues past where the read stops, is filled in from the germline J gene. This chain joins TRBV6-2 or TRBV6-3 and TRBJ2-7; no clear D gene. V was trimmed by 5 bases and J by 6 bases, leaving 17 bases between them. This CDR3 spans 14 amino acids. Germline CDR1 reads MNHEY; CDR2 reads SVGEGT. CDR3 residues: CASSPPRASGEQYF. CDR3 bases read: TGTGCCAGCAGTCCTCCCCGTGCGTCGGGCGAG.

This clone was seen many times. The sequenced fragment ends 3 residues before the CDR3 boundary, so the rest is inferred from the germline J gene. The V gene is TRBV19, the J gene TRBJ2-7, with D tentatively TRBD1 or TRBD2 (6 bases each). CDR3 length: 14 amino acids. Trimming cost V 6 bases and J 0 bases, with 12 bases left between them. Per germline, CDR1 LNHDA and CDR2 SQIVND (reference sequence). The CDR3 reads CASRRDTNSYEQYF. CDR3 DNA, as far as it was read: TGTGCCAGTAGGCGGGACACTAACTCCTACGAG.

This clone qualifies as medium-sized (0.01 to 0.1%). The sequenced fragment ends 3 residues before the CDR3 boundary, so the rest is inferred from the germline J gene. The chain joins TRBV6-4 to TRBJ2-3; perhaps TRBD1 as D (5 bases). Germline values: CDR1 MRHNA, CDR2 SNTAGT. CDR3 length equals 14 residues. With 5 bases removed from V and 2 bases from J, the gap between germline ends came to 11 bases. The CDR3 DNA, read in part, is TGTGCCAGCAGTTCTTCAGGGTCCACAGATACG. Translation gives CASSSSGSTDT. The full CDR3 protein is CASSSSGSTDTQYF.

This clone was found many times. Sequencing ends 3 residues short of the CDR3 end; the germline J gene provides the rest. V and J are TRBV10-3 and TRBJ2-7; D is perhaps TRBD1 (5 bases). CDR1 and CDR2 (germline): ENHRY, SYGVKD. V lost 3 bases, J lost 3 bases, and 24 bases lay in between. This CDR3 is built from 18 residues. Incomplete CDR3 DNA: TGTGCCATCAGTGACGTGAAAAAAGTCAGGGATTCGGTCTACGAG. It yields the protein CAISDVKKVRDSVYE. The full CDR3 reads CAISDVKKVRDSVYEQYF.

This clone occurred many times. The CDR3 loop reads CASSLRGDYGYTF. CDR3 DNA, as far as it was read: TGTGCCAGTAGTCTTAGGGGTGACTATGGC. The chain is built from TRBV19 and TRBJ1-2; TRBD1 might be the D (5 bases). The read comes to an end 3 residues before the CDR3 does, leaving the germline J gene to fill in the end. This CDR3 contains 13 residues. The V end lost 5 bases, the J end lost 3 bases, and 10 bases lay between the germline ends. Germline assignment: CDR1 LNHDA and CDR2 SQIVND (reference sequence).

Many counts were recorded for this clone. The CDR3 end falls 3 residues outside the read, so it is completed with the germline J gene. The chain recombines TRBV4-2 with TRBJ2-3, with 10 bases that match TRBD2. Germline V CDR1 and CDR2: LGHNA, YNFKEQ. The V segment lost 3 bases and the J segment 2 bases; nucleotides outside the gene matches: 2. The CDR3 contains 15 residues. The sequenced CDR3 bases are TGTGCCAGCAGCCAGACTAGCGGGCACACAGATACG. Translated, it gives CASSQTSGHTDT. Given in full, the CDR3 is CASSQTSGHTDTQYF.

By proportion, this clone is medium-sized (0.01 to 0.1%). The read ends 3 residues shy of where the CDR3 ends; the end is completed using the germline J gene. The chain has TRBV10-3 and TRBJ2-2; D might be TRBD1 (6 bases). CDR1 and CDR2 from the germline V gene are ENHRY and SYGVKD. Trimming left V 9 bases short and J 1 base short, with 15 bases between. CDR3 length equals 15 residues. This chain's CDR3 is CAIRYRDQNTGELFF. CDR3 bases read: TGTGCCATACGATACAGGGATCAGAACACCGGGGAG.

This clone has a count of ten or more. The read halts 3 residues ahead of the CDR3 end, with the missing end drawn from the germline J gene. The chain combines TRBV20-1 with TRBJ2-2; TRBD2 aligns across 10 bases. The V gene's germline CDR1 is DFQATT and CDR2 SNEGSKA (reference sequence). The V segment lost 2 bases and the J segment 3 bases; nucleotides outside the gene matches: 0. CDR3 length equals 14 residues. The DNA read from the CDR3 is TGCAGTGCTAGACTAGCGGGGGACACCGGGGAG. Residues: CSARLAGDTGE. The entire CDR3 reads CSARLAGDTGELFF.

This clone was picked up many times. The CDR3 goes on 3 residues after the read ends, and that part is filled in from the germline J gene. The rearrangement links TRBV4-1 to TRBJ2-7, with D hard to call. CDR3 length: 13 amino acids. Trimming took 1 base from V and 3 from J, leaving 7 bases between them. CDR1 and CDR2 from the germline V gene are MGHRA and YSYEKL. CDR3 DNA (partial): TGCGCCAGCAGCCAAGGGGCCGGCTACGAG. Its translation is CASSQGAGYE. The whole CDR3 protein reads CASSQGAGYEQYF.

There are many counts of this clone. The sequence runs out 3 residues before the end of the CDR3; the remainder is reconstructed from the germline J gene. The rearrangement links TRBV28 to TRBJ2-3; D gene ambiguous. CDR1 and CDR2 (germline): MDHEN, SYDVKM. V shed 2 bases and J shed 2 bases, with 17 bases lying between them. The CDR3 runs 17 residues. Incomplete CDR3 DNA: TGTGCCAGCAGTTTAGGAACCCGTACCGGGTTCACAGATACG. Residues: CASSLGTRTGFTDT. In full, the CDR3 reads CASSLGTRTGFTDTQYF.

This clone was picked up many times. The CDR3 end falls 3 residues outside the read, so it is completed with the germline J gene. The chain carries TRBV12-3 or TRBV12-4 and TRBJ1-4; D perhaps matches TRBD1 (6 bases). With 3 bases removed from V and 7 bases from J, the gap between germline ends came to 12 bases. The CDR3 length is 14 residues. The CDR3: CASSFLGAGEKLFF. The part of the CDR3 DNA that was read is TGTGCCAGCAGTTTTTTGGGGGCTGGTGAAAAA.

This clone was seen many times. The CDR3 goes on 3 residues after the read ends, and that part is filled in from the germline J gene. The rearrangement uses TRBV2 and TRBJ2-5; D gene uncertain. Trimming stripped 0 bases from V and 4 bases from J, with 6 bases between. Germline V lookup: CDR1 SNHLY, CDR2 FYNNEI. CDR3 length equals 13 residues. The CDR3 bases that were read are TGTGCCAGCAGTGAAGCAGGGCTAGAGACC. Protein: CASSEAGLET. The full CDR3 protein is CASSEAGLETQYF.

This clone has at least ten counts. The CDR3 end is not reached by the read, which stops 3 residues before it; the germline J gene fills it in. The chain is built from TRBV18 and TRBJ1-2; 7 positions agree with TRBD1. V lost 5 bases and J lost 7; bases outside the gene matches: 7. Per the germline V gene, CDR1 is KGHSH and CDR2 is LQKENI. The CDR3 runs 13 residues. The CDR3: CASSKRQGVGYTF. CDR3 DNA (partial): TGTGCCAGCTCAAAGAGACAGGGCGTTGGC. Full variable domain (missing parts from reference TRBV18 and TRBJ1-2): NAGVMQNPRHLVRRRGQEARLRCSPMKGHSHVYWYRQLPEEGLKFMVYLQKENIIDESGMPKERFSAEFPKEGPSILRIQQVVRGDSAAYFCASSKRQGVGYTFGSGTRLTVV.

In this sample, this clone turned up many times. Read data end 3 residues before the CDR3 end; the end is taken from the germline J gene. The V gene is TRBV5-1, the J gene TRBJ2-1; 7 nucleotides agree with TRBD2. V shed 1 base, J shed 5 bases, and the junction held 9 bases outside the gene matches. Germline assignment: CDR1 SGHRS and CDR2 YFSETQ. This CDR3 is 16 amino acids long. CDR3 residues: CASSLRFGGTNNEQFF. The CDR3 bases that were read are TGCGCCAGCAGCTTGAGGTTCGGCGGGACTAACAATGAG.

This clone was seen many times. The CDR3 is cut off 3 residues early in the read; its end comes from the germline J gene. The V and J genes are TRBV5-5 and TRBJ1-2; TRBD1 aligns across 7 bases. The CDR3 length is 11 residues. Germline V gene lookup returns CDR1 SGHKS and CDR2 YYEKEE (reference sequence). The CDR3 sequence is CASSGDSIYTF. Partial CDR3 DNA: TGTGCCAGCAGCGGGGACAGTATA.